The rows below give T cell receptor beta chains drawn from one sample of a study of T cell responses to AZD1222 COVID-19 vaccine. Profiled with immunoSEQ multiplex PCR; TCRdb holds only in-frame clones, not every one. The data show around 61,000 clones, with 70% to 90% seen just once and about 14% held by the top ten. The source was peripheral blood, collected on day 0 of AZD1222 vaccination. Every receptor here comes from an adult in good health. Both conserved end residues are part of each CDR3. A D gene is named only where the DNA matches it firmly. Clone size is not always given. Where it is, it says once, few, many or a class for expanded clones.

size: -; V: TRBV18; D: -; J: TRBJ1-2; CDR3: CASSPRTGTEYGYTF; DNA: TGTGCCAGCTCACCCAGAACCGGGACGGAGTATGGCTACACCTTC
size: -; V: TRBV24-1; D: -; J: TRBJ1-5; CDR3: CATSVGGNQPQHF; DNA: TGTGCCACCAGTGTGGGCGGTAATCAGCCCCAGCATTTT
size: -; V: TRBV6-5; D: TRBD1; J: TRBJ2-1; CDR3: CASSYGTGGEQFF; DNA: TGTGCCAGCAGTTACGGGACAGGGGGTGAGCAGTTCTTC
size: -; V: TRBV19; D: -; J: TRBJ2-7; CDR3: CASSIDSGPGEQYF; DNA: TGTGCCAGTAGTATAGATAGCGGACCGGGTGAGCAGTACTTC
size: -; V: TRBV28; D: TRBD1; J: TRBJ2-7; CDR3: CASSSENRGHEQYF; DNA: TGTGCCAGCAGTTCTGAAAACAGGGGCCACGAGCAGTACTTC
size: once; V: TRBV5-6; D: TRBD2; J: TRBJ2-5; CDR3: CASSPLAGGQETQYF; DNA: TGTGCCAGCAGCCCCCTAGCGGGGGGGCAAGAGACCCAGTACTTC
size: once; V: TRBV6-5; D: -; J: TRBJ1-1; CDR3: CASRPVSGASYEAFF; DNA: TGTGCCAGCAGGCCCGTGTCAGGGGCATCATATGAAGCTTTCTTT
size: -; V: TRBV6-2/TRBV6-3; D: TRBD2; J: TRBJ2-3; CDR3: CASSPIAGGFKTDTQYF; DNA: TGTGCCAGCAGTCCCATAGCGGGGGGATTTAAAACAGATACGCAGTATTTT
size: -; V: TRBV7-9; D: -; J: TRBJ1-3; CDR3: CASSHGQSGNTIYF; DNA: TGTGCCAGCAGCCATGGACAGTCTGGAAACACCATATATTTT
size: -; V: TRBV4-1; D: -; J: TRBJ2-1; CDR3: CASSITGTEQFF; DNA: TGCGCCAGCAGTATAACAGGGACTGAGCAGTTCTTC
size: -; V: TRBV11-2; D: TRBD2; J: TRBJ2-2; CDR3: CASSLGLSNTGELFF; DNA: TGTGCCAGCAGCTTGGGACTATCGAACACCGGGGAGCTGTTTTTT
size: -; V: TRBV12-3/TRBV12-4; D: -; J: TRBJ2-2; CDR3: CASRLDTGELFF; DNA: TGTGCCAGCAGGCTGGACACCGGGGAGCTGTTTTTT
size: -; V: TRBV4-1; D: -; J: TRBJ1-1; CDR3: CASSQGPNTEAFF; DNA: TGCGCCAGCAGCCAAGGCCCGAACACTGAAGCTTTCTTT
size: -; V: TRBV27; D: -; J: TRBJ1-1; CDR3: CASSLPPPANTEAFF; DNA: TGTGCCAGCAGTTTACCCCCCCCGGCGAACACTGAAGCTTTCTTT
size: -; V: TRBV11-2; D: -; J: TRBJ1-1; CDR3: CASSFASTEAFF; DNA: TGTGCCAGCAGCTTCGCGTCTACTGAAGCTTTCTTT
size: -; V: TRBV11-3; D: -; J: TRBJ2-7; CDR3: CASSLAGTYEQYF; DNA: TGTGCCAGCAGCTTAGCGGGAACCTACGAGCAGTACTTC
size: few; V: TRBV5-4; D: -; J: TRBJ1-3; CDR3: CASQEGGPLSGNTIYF; DNA: TGTGCCAGCCAAGAAGGGGGTCCCCTCTCTGGAAACACCATATATTTT
size: -; V: TRBV20-1; D: -; J: TRBJ2-5; CDR3: CSATTQETQYF; DNA: TGCAGTGCTACTACACAAGAGACCCAGTACTTC
size: -; V: TRBV19; D: TRBD1; J: TRBJ2-7; CDR3: CASSAFSGTGGIYEQYF; DNA: TGTGCCAGTAGTGCCTTCTCCGGGACAGGGGGAATTTACGAGCAGTACTTC
size: -; V: TRBV14; D: -; J: TRBJ1-2; CDR3: CASSYMGNGYTF; DNA: TGTGCCAGCAGCTACATGGGAAATGGCTACACCTTC
size: -; V: TRBV5-6; D: -; J: TRBJ1-2; CDR3: CASSPAGRGGYGYTF; DNA: TGTGCCAGCAGCCCCGCGGGCAGGGGAGGATATGGCTACACCTTC
size: -; V: TRBV29-1; D: -; J: TRBJ2-3; CDR3: CSVVWGVGTDTQYF; DNA: TGCAGCGTTGTGTGGGGAGTGGGCACAGATACGCAGTATTTT
size: -; V: TRBV24-1; D: -; J: TRBJ2-5; CDR3: CATSDFTTQYF; DNA: TGTGCCACCAGTGATTTCACGACCCAGTACTTC
size: large; V: TRBV2; D: -; J: TRBJ2-3; CDR3: CASSEAGGPTDTQYF; DNA: TGTGCCAGCAGTGAAGCGGGGGGACCCACAGATACGCAGTATTTT
size: -; V: TRBV10-3; D: TRBD1; J: TRBJ2-7; CDR3: CAIRDRGYEQYF; DNA: TGTGCCATCAGGGACAGGGGCTACGAGCAGTACTTC
size: -; V: TRBV18; D: -; J: TRBJ1-3; CDR3: CASSPLGGNTIYF; DNA: TGTGCCAGCTCACCACTTGGTGGAAACACCATATATTTT
size: once; V: TRBV5-1; D: TRBD1; J: TRBJ1-5; CDR3: CASSQDRGLPQHF; DNA: TGCGCCAGCAGCCAGGACAGGGGCCTGCCCCAGCATTTT
size: -; V: TRBV4-2; D: TRBD2; J: TRBJ2-3; CDR3: CASSLAGGREDTQYF; DNA: TGTGCCAGCAGCCTAGCGGGGGGGCGTGAAGATACGCAGTATTTT
size: -; V: TRBV29-1; D: TRBD1; J: TRBJ1-4; CDR3: CSVLPTGGAEKLFF; DNA: TGCAGCGTCCTACCGACAGGGGGCGCGGAAAAACTGTTTTTT
size: -; V: TRBV6-5; D: -; J: TRBJ1-3; CDR3: CASSPGGSGNTIYF; DNA: TGTGCCAGCAGTCCTGGTGGCTCTGGAAACACCATATATTTT
size: once; V: TRBV5-1; D: -; J: TRBJ1-1; CDR3: CASSYTPDGWNGEAFF; DNA: TGCGCCAGCAGCTACACCCCGGACGGTTGGAACGGTGAAGCTTTCTTT
size: -; V: TRBV9; D: TRBD1; J: TRBJ1-2; CDR3: CASSVYTGGDDNYGYTF; DNA: TGTGCCAGCAGCGTATATACAGGGGGCGATGATAACTATGGCTACACCTTC
size: -; V: TRBV28; D: TRBD2; J: TRBJ2-3; CDR3: CASSSEPGGGQYF; DNA: TGTGCCAGCAGTTCCGAACCCGGCGGGGGTCAGTATTTT
size: once; V: TRBV4-1; D: TRBD1; J: TRBJ2-7; CDR3: CASSLGQSYEQYF; DNA: TGCGCCAGCAGCCTGGGACAGTCCTACGAGCAGTACTTC
size: -; V: TRBV19; D: -; J: TRBJ2-2; CDR3: CASTRVGSPGELFF; DNA: TGTGCCAGTACCCGGGTCGGGTCACCCGGGGAGCTGTTTTTT
size: -; V: TRBV10-3; D: -; J: TRBJ1-3; CDR3: CAIIPEFGNTIYF; DNA: TGTGCCATCATCCCGGAATTTGGAAACACCATATATTTT
size: -; V: TRBV19; D: -; J: TRBJ2-3; CDR3: CASSWVQGGTDTQYF; DNA: TGTGCCAGTAGTTGGGTGCAAGGAGGCACAGATACGCAGTATTTT
size: -; V: TRBV28; D: -; J: TRBJ1-2; CDR3: CASSPRIKGVNYGYTF; DNA: TGTGCCAGCAGTCCCAGAATTAAAGGAGTTAACTATGGCTACACCTTC
size: -; V: TRBV10-3; D: -; J: TRBJ2-7; CDR3: CAISTTVADYEQYF; DNA: TGTGCCATCAGTACGACAGTGGCTGATTACGAGCAGTACTTC
size: -; V: TRBV5-4; D: -; J: TRBJ2-7; CDR3: CASSLLPPRGAIPEQYF; DNA: TGTGCCAGCAGCTTGTTGCCCCCTAGGGGGGCGATACCCGAGCAGTACTTC
size: -; V: TRBV11-2; D: TRBD2; J: TRBJ2-3; CDR3: CASSARLAGGSDTQYF; DNA: TGTGCCAGCAGCGCACGACTAGCGGGGGGTTCAGATACGCAGTATTTT
size: -; V: TRBV18; D: TRBD1; J: TRBJ1-3; CDR3: CASSPGQGESTIYF; DNA: TGTGCCAGCTCACCGGGACAGGGTGAATCCACCATATATTTT